This T cell receptor (beta chain) originates from a study of spatial heterogeneity in lung cancer. Described time point: sample taken at primary tumor resection. There were some 76 donors, all of them untreated patients with early-stage non-small cell lung cancer. Tumor, nontumor lung or frozen PBMC supplied whole RNA, sequenced without sorting. CDR3 length: 13 residues. The V and J ends lost 4 bases and 4 bases, in that order; junction bases with no gene match: 1. CDR1 and CDR2 from the germline V gene are MGHRA and YSYEKL. Each TCR cDNA molecule carried a unique molecular identifier. TCRdb itself ran the 5' RACE reads through MiXCR, one entry per CDR3 protein. The sample includes 4,000 or so distinct CDR3 sequences, roughly 9% of them seen just once. Findings of the study overall: Tumoral mutation counts were tracked by counts of expanded intratumoral alpha and beta TCRs.

By sample fraction, this clonotype is medium-sized. The antigen remains undetermined. The specimen was lung tumor tissue, collected at surgery. This chain connects TRBV4-1 to TRBJ2-7; 10 nucleotides line up with TRBD2. The receptor's source is a male donor with early-stage non-small cell lung cancer. The CDR3 spells CASSPGLAYEQYF. CDR3 coding DNA: TGCGCCAGCAGCCCGGGACTAGCGTACGAGCAGTACTTC.